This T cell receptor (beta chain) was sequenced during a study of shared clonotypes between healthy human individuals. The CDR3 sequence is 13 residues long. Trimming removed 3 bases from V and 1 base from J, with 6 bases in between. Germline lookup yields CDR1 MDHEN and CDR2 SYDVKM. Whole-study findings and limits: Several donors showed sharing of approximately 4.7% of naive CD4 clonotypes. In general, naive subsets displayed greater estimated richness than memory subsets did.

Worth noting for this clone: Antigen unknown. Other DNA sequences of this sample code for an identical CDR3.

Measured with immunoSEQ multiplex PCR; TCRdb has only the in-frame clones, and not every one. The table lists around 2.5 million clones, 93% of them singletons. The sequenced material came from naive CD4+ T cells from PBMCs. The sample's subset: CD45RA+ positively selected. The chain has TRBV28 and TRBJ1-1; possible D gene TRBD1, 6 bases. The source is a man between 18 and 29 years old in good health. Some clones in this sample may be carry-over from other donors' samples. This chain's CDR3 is CASSLTGNTEAFF. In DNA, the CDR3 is TGTGCCAGCAGTTTGACAGGGAACACTGAAGCTTTCTTT.